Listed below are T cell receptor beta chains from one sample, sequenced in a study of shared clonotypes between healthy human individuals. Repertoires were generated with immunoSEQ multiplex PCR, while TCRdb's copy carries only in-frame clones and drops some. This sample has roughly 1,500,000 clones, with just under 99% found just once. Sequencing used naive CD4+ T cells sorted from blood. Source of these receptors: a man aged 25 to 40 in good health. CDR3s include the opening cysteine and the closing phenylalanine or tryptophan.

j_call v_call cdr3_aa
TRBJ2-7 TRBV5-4 CASSITRDHEQYF
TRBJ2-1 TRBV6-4 CASRGAVDNEQFF
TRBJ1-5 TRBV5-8 CASSLGDLNQPQHF
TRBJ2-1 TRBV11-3 CASSLGGTVNEQFF
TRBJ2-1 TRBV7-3 CASSRLPGPRGNEEEQFF
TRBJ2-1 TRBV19 CASSIRQPYNEQFF
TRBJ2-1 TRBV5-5 CASSSISGLAGGSSYNEQFF
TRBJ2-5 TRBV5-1 CASSLDSVETQYF
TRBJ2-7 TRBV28 CASSLHGTPGSYEQYF
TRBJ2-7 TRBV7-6 CASSPPRVTEGLAAYEQYF
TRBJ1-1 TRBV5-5 CASSLRDRGYGEAFF
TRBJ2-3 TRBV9 CASSRSEGLAQYF
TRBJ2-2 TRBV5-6 CASSKTGRDTGELFF
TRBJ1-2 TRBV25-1 CASSDWTLPGTRTF
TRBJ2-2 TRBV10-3 CAISIGLAGGNTGELFF
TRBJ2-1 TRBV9 CASSATGTSGSPYNEQFF
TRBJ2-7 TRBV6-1 CASSDVRPSGLNYEQYF
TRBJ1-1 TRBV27 CASSSDRRLNTEAFF
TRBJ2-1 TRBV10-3 CAIGGSSYNEQFF
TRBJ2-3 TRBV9 CASSVVGGSADTQYF
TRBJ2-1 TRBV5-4 CASSFSGSSYNEQFF
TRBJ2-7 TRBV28 CASNRGDSRREQYF
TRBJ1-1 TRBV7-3 CASSLKGHGNTEAFF
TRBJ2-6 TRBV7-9 CASSLLRGSGANVLTF
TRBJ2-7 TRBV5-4 CASSPGQASYEQYF
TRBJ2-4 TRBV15 CATSWREGPRAKNIQYF
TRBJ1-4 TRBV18 CASSPLGTDYNEKLFF
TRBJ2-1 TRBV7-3 CASSSRAGGPGEQFF
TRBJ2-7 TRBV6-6 CASRPLTSGRYEQYF
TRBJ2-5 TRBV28 CASSSSQETQYF
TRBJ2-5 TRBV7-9 CASSSIDRYQETQYF
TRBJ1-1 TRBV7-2 CASRSTGGSTEAFF
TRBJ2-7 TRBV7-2 CASSFILDRASGYEQYF
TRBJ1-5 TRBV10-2 CASSDHWTGGSLHQPQHF
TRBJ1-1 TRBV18 CASSPPGRMNTEAFF
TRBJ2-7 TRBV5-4 CASSPNPGGSYEQYF
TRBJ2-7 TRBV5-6 CASFREGTTNEQYF
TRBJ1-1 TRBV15 CATRTKGRGVIMNTEAFF
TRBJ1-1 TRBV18 CASSPAQGNTEAFF
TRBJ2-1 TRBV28 CASSPSGRARNEQFF
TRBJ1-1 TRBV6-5 CASRARQGKNTEAFF
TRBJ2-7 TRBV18 CASSPSGGQSYEQYF
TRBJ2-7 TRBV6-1 CASSWDREDEQYF
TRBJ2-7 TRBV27 CASSFEGLDEQYF
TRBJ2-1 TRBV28 CASSYPLGESTYNEQFF
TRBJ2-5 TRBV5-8 CASSAGPGEETQYF
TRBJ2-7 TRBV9 CASSVTLTSGEQYF
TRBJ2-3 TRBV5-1 CASQGGDTDTQYF
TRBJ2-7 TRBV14 CASSQDKGQDLYEQYF
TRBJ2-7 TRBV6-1 CASSEGTGTGTYEQYF
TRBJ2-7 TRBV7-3 CASSSYVTQTYSYEQYF
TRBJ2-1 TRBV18 CASSPGTGTYNEQFF
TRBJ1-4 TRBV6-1 CASSSDRGNEKLFF
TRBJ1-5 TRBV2 CASSPQRGARQPQHF